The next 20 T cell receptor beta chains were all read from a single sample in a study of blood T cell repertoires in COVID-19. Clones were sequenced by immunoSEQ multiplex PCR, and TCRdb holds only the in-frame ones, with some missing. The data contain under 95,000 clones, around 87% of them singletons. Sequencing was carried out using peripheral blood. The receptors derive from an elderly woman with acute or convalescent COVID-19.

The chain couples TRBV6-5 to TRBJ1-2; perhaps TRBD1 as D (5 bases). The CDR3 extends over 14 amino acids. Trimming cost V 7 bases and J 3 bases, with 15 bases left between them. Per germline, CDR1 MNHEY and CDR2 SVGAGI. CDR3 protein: CASTRGAGDYGYTF. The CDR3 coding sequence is TGTGCCAGCACCCGCGGGGCGGGGGACTATGGCTACACCTTC.

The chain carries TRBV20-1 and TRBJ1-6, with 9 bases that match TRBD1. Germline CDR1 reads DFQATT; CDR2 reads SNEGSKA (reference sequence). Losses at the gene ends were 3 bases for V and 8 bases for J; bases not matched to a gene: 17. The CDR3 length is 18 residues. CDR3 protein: CSASDAGSSGQGYSPLHF. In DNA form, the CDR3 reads TGCAGTGCTAGTGATGCCGGTTCTTCGGGACAGGGATATTCACCCCTCCACTTT.

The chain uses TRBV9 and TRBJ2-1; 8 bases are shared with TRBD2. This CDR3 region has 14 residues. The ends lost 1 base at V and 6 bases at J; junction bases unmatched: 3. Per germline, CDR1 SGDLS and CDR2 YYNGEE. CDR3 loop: CASSVSGSSNEQFF. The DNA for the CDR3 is TGTGCCAGCAGCGTAAGCGGGAGCTCCAATGAGCAGTTCTTC.

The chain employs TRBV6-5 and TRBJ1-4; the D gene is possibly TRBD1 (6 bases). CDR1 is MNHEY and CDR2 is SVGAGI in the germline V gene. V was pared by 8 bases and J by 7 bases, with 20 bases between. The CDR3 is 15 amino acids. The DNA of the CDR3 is TGTGCCAGCGGGCAGGGGCGGCTGATCGGTGAAAAACTGTTTTTT. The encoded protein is CASGQGRLIGEKLFF.

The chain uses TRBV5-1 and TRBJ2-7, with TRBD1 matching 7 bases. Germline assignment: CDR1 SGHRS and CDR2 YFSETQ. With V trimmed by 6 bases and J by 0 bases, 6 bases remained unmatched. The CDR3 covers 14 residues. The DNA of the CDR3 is TGCGCCAGCAAGGGACAGATATACTCCTACGAGCAGTACTTC. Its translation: CASKGQIYSYEQYF.

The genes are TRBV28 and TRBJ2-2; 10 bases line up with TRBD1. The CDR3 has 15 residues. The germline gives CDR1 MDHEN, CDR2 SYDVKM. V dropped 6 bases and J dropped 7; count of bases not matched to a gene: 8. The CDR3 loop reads CASSSPGQGFGELFF. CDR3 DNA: TGTGCCAGCAGCTCACCGGGACAGGGGTTCGGGGAGCTGTTTTTT.

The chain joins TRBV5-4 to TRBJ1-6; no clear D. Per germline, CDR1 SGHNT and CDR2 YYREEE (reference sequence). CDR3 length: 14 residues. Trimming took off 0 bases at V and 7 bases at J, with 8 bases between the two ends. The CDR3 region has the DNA TGTGCCAGCAGCTTGGTGGGCCAAAATTCACCCCTCCACTTT. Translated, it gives CASSLVGQNSPLHF.

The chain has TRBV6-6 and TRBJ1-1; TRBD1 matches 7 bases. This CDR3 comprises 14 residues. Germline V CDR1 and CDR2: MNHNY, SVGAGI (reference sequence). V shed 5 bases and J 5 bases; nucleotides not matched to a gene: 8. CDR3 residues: CASSPGQRSTEAFF. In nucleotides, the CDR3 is TGTGCCAGCAGTCCGGGACAGCGTAGTACTGAAGCTTTCTTT.

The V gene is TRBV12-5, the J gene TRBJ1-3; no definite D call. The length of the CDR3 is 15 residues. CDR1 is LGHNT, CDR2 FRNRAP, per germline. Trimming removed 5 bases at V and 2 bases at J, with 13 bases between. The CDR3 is CASGLPAGAGNTIYF. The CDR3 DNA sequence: TGTGCTAGTGGTCTCCCCGCAGGTGCTGGAAACACCATATATTTT.

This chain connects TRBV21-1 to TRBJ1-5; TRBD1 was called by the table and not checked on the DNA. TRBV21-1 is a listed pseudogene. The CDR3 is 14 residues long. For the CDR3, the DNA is TGTGCCAGCAGCCAAGGAAGGGGATATCAGCCCCAGCATTTT. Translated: CASSQGRGYQPQHF.

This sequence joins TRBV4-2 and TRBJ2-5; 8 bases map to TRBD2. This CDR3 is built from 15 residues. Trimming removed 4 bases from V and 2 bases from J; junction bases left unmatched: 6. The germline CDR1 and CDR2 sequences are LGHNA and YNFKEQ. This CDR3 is CASSLQSSGQETQYF. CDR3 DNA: TGTGCCAGCAGCCTTCAATCTAGCGGGCAAGAGACCCAGTACTTC.

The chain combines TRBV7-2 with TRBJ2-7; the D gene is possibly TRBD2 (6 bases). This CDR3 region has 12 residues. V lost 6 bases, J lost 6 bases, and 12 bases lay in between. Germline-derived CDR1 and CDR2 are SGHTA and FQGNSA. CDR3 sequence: CASSHSEGEQYF. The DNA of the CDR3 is TGTGCCAGCAGTCATTCGGAGGGCGAGCAGTACTTC.

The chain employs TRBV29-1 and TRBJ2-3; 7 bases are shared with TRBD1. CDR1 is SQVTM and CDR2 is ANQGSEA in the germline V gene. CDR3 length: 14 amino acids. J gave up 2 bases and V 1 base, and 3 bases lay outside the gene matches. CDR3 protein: CSVEGGTVTDTQYF. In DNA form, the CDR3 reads TGCAGCGTTGAAGGGGGGACAGTCACAGATACGCAGTATTTT.

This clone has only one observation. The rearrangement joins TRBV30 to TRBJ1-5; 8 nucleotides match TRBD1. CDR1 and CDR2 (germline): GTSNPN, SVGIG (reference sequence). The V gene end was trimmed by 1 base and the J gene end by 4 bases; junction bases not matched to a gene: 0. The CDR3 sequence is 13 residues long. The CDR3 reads CAWSGQGNQPQHF. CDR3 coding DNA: TGTGCCTGGAGTGGACAGGGGAATCAGCCCCAGCATTTT.

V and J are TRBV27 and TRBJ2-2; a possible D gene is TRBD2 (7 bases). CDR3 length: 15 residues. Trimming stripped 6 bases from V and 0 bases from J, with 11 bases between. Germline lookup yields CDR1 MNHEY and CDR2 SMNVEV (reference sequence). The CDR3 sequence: CASSPGGSNTGELFF. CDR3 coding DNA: TGTGCCAGCAGCCCGGGGGGCTCGAACACCGGGGAGCTGTTTTTT.

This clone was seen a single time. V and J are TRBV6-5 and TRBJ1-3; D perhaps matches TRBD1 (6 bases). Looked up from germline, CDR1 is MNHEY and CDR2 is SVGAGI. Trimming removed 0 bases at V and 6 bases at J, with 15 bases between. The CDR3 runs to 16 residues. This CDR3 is CASSYSYTGSKNTIYF. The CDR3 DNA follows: TGTGCCAGCAGTTACTCCTACACAGGGTCGAAAAACACCATATATTTT.

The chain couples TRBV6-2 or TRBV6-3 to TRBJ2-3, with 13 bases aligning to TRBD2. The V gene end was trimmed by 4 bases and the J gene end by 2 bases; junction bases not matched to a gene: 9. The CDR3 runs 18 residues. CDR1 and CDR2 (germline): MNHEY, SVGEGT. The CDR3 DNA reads TGTGCCAGCAGTTTCCTCAGGACTAGCGGGGGAATCACAGATACGCAGTATTTT. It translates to CASSFLRTSGGITDTQYF.

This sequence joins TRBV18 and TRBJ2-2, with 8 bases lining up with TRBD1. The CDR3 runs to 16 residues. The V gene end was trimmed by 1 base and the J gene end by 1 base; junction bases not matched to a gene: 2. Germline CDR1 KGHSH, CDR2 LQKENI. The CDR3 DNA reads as TGTGCCAGCTCACCACGGACAGGGAAGAACACCGGGGAGCTGTTTTTT. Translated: CASSPRTGKNTGELFF.

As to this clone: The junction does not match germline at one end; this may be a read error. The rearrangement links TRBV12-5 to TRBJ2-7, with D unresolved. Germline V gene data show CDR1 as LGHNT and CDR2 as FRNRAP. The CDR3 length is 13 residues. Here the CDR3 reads CASALGNSYEQYF. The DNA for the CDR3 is TGTGCTAGTGCTTTGGGGAACAGCTACGAGCAGTACTTC.

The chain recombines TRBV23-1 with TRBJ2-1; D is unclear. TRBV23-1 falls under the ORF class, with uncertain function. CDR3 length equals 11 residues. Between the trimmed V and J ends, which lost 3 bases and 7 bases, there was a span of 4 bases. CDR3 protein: CASSHLNEQFF. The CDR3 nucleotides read TGCGCCAGCAGTCACCTGAATGAGCAGTTCTTC.